Below are 3 T cell receptor beta chains sequenced from a single sample in a study of monozygotic twins with cystic fibrosis. Clones were sequenced by immunoSEQ multiplex PCR, and TCRdb holds only the in-frame ones, with some missing. The sample holds 25,000 to 35,000 clones, roughly 80% seen once. The sequenced material came from blood. Source of these receptors: a girl under 10 years old with cystic fibrosis.

As DNA, the CDR3 is TGTGCCAGCAGCCCATGGGTCTTCGGGGAGACCCAGTACTTC. The encoded protein is CASSPWVFGETQYF. This chain links TRBV7-2 with TRBJ2-5; no clear D gene. V dropped 5 bases and J dropped 5 bases, with 15 bases sitting between them. CDR3 length: 14 residues. Germline CDR1 is SGHTA and CDR2 is FQGNSA.

The J gene is TRBJ2-2, the V gene TRBV27; TRBD2 might be the D (6 bases). The CDR3 is made up of 17 amino acids. V was cut by 2 bases and J by 6 bases, with 19 bases left in between. Germline-derived CDR1 and CDR2 are MNHEY and SMNVEV (reference sequence). Here the CDR3 DNA reads TGTGCCAGCAGTTTAAGTGCGGGATCCGGGACGGCCGGGGAGCTGTTTTTT. Residues: CASSLSAGSGTAGELFF.

The rearrangement joins TRBV5-1 to TRBJ2-7; possible D gene TRBD2, 5 bases. The CDR3 length is 17 residues. Trimming took off 0 bases at V and 3 bases at J, with 19 bases between the two ends. Germline CDR1 SGHRS, CDR2 YFSETQ. The CDR3, as DNA: TGCGCCAGCAGCTTGGATCTAAGGACTCGCCCTAACTACGAGCAGTACTTC. This sequence encodes CASSLDLRTRPNYEQYF.